Sequencing of this T cell receptor beta chain was carried out in a study of CD8+ T cells in alopecia areata. The treatment: oral pan-JAK inhibitor, 5-10 mg twice daily. Germline assignment: CDR1 SEHNR and CDR2 FQNEAQ (reference sequence). The junction had 5 bases not matched to a gene; V was cut back by 2 bases and J by 7 bases. This CDR3 has 15 amino acids. Investigators isolated RNA and reverse transcribed it into cDNA to act as the sequencing template. Clones were sequenced by immunoSEQ multiplex PCR, and TCRdb holds only the in-frame ones, with some missing. The sample has 270,000 or so clones; roughly 60% are singletons.

This sequence was found in a human donor with alopecia areata. The V and J genes are TRBV7-9 and TRBJ2-2, with 9 bases aligning to TRBD1. The material was CD4+ T cells sorted from blood, obtained at week 24, from a patient treated with tofacitinib. The CDR3 protein is CASSLSGTGIGELFF. CDR3 nucleotides: TGTGCCAGCAGCTTAAGCGGGACAGGGATCGGGGAGCTGTTTTTT.